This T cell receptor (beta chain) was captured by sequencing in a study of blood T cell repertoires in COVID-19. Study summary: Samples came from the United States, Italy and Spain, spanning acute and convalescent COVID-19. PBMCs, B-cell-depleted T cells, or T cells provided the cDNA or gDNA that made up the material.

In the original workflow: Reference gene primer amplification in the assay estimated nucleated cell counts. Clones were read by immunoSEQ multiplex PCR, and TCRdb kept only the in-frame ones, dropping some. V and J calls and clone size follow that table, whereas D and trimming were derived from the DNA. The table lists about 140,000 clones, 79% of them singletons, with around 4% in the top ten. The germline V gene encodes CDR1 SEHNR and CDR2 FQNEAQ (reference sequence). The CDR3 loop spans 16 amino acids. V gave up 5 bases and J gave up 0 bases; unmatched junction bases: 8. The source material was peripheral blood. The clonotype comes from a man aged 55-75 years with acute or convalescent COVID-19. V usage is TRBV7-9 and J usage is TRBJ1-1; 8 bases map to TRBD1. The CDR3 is CASSPSGQGLNTEAFF. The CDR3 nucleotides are TGTGCCAGCAGCCCATCCGGACAGGGCCTGAACACTGAAGCTTTCTTT. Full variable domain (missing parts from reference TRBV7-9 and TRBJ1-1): DTGVSQNPRHKITKRGQNVTFRCDPISEHNRLYWYRQTLGQGPEFLTYFQNEAQLEKSRLLSDRFSAERPKGSFSTLEIQRTEQGDSAMYLCASSPSGQGLNTEAFFGQGTRLTVV.